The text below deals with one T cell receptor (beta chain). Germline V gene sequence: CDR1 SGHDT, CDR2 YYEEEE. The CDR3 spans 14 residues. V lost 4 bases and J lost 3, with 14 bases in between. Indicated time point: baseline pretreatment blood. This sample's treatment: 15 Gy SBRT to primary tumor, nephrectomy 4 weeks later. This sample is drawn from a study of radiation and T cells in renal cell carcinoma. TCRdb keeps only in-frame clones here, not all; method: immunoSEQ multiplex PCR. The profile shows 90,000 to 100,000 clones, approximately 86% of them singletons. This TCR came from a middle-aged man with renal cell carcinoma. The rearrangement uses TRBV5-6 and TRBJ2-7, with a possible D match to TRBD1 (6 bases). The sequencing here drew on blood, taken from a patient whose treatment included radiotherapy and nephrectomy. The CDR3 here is CASSPKGVDYEQYF. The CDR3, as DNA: TGTGCCAGCAGCCCGAAGGGGGTGGACTACGAGCAGTACTTC.